The 2 T cell receptor beta chains below were found in one sample sequenced in a study of T cells after posttransplantation cyclophosphamide. Assay used: immunoSEQ multiplex PCR; TCRdb lists only in-frame clones, some missing. This sample comprises around 25,000 clones, none seen once only. Sequenced input: PBMCs. These receptors came from an older woman in good health, CMV-negative, and a related stem cell transplant donor.

This clone occurred a few times. J is TRBJ2-1 and V is TRBV28; 11 bases agree with TRBD2. The V segment lost 0 bases and the J segment 3 bases; nucleotides outside the gene matches: 4. The CDR3 runs 17 residues. Germline CDR1 reads MDHEN; CDR2 reads SYDVKM. CDR3 loop: CASSLWLAGGYYNEQFF. The CDR3 nucleotides are TGTGCCAGCAGTTTATGGCTAGCGGGGGGATACTACAATGAGCAGTTCTTC.

This clone was observed a handful of times. CDR3 nucleotides: TGCAGCGTTGATGGCTTTAGCGGGAGCTCCTACAATGAGCAGTTCTTC. It is translated as CSVDGFSGSSYNEQFF. The chain carries TRBV29-1 and TRBJ2-1; TRBD2 matches 9 bases. This CDR3 comprises 16 residues. The junction had 6 bases not matched to a gene; V was cut back by 3 bases and J by 0 bases. Germline loops: CDR1 SQVTM, CDR2 ANQGSEA.